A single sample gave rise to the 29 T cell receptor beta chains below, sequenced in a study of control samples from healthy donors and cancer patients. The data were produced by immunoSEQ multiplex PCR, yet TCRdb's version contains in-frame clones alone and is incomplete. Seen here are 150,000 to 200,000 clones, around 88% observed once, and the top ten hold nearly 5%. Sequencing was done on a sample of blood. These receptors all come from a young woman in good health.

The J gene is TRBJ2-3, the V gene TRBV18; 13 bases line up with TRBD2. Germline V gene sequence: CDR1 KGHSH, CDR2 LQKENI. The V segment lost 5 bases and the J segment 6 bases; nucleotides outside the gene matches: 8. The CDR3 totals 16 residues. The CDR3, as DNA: TGTGCCAGCTCAGAACTAGCGGGAGGGTCCTGGGATACGCAGTATTTT. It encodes CASSELAGGSWDTQYF.

Here the CDR3 DNA reads TGTGCCAGCAGCTTAGTTCCGGGACAGGGAGCCTATACGCAGTATTTT. Encoded protein: CASSLVPGQGAYTQYF. The V call is TRBV7-2, the J call TRBJ2-3, with 9 positions matching TRBD1. The germline gives CDR1 SGHTA, CDR2 FQGNSA. The CDR3 is made up of 16 amino acids. V shed 1 base and J 7 bases; nucleotides not matched to a gene: 9.

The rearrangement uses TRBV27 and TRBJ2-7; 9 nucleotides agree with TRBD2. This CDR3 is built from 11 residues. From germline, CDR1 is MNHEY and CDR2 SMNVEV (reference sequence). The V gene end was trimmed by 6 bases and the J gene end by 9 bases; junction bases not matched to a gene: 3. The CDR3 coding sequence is TGTGCCAGCAGGGGACTAGCAGTGCAGTACTTC. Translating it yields CASRGLAVQYF.

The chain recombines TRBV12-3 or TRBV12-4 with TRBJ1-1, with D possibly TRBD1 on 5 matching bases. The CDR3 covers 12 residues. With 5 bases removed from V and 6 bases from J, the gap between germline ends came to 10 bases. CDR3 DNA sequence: TGTGCCAGCAGTCAGGGTTTGGCTGAAGCTTTCTTT. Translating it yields CASSQGLAEAFF.

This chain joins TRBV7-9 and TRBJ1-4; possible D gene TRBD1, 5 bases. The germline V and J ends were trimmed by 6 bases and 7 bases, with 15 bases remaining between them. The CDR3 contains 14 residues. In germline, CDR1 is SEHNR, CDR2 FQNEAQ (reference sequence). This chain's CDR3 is CASRPPRESEKLFF. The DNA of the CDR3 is TGTGCCAGCAGGCCTCCCAGGGAGTCTGAAAAACTGTTTTTT. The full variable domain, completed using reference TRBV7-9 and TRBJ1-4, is DTGVSQNPRHKITKRGQNVTFRCDPISEHNRLYWYRQTLGQGPEFLTYFQNEAQLEKSRLLSDRFSAERPKGSFSTLEIQRTEQGDSAMYLCASRPPRESEKLFFGSGTQLSVL.

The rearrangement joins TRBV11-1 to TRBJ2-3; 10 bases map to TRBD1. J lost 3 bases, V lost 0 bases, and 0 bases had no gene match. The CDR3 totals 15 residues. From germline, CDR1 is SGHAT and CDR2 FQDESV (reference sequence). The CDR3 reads CASSLADRGTDTQYF. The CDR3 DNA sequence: TGTGCCAGCAGCTTAGCGGACAGGGGGACAGATACGCAGTATTTT.

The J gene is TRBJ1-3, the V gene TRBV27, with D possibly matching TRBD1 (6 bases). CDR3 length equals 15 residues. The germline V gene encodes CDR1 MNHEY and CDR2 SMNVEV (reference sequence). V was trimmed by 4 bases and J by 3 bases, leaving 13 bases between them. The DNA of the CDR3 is TGTGCCAGCAGTTCATTGGGGGCAAGTGGAAACACCATATATTTT. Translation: CASSSLGASGNTIYF.

This CDR3 reads CASRTGATDYNEQFF. Written as DNA, the CDR3 is TGTGCCAGTAGGACTGGGGCGACAGACTACAATGAGCAGTTCTTC. The chain is built from TRBV19 and TRBJ2-1; tentatively, D is TRBD1 (5 bases). The germline V gene has CDR1 LNHDA and CDR2 SQIVND (reference sequence). The CDR3 is 15 amino acids. Trimming removed 6 bases at V and 3 bases at J, with 15 bases between.

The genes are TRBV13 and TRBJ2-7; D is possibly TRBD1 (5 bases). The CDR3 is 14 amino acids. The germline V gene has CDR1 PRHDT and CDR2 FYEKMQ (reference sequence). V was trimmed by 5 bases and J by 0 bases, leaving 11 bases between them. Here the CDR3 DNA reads TGTGCCAGCAGCAAAGGACACCTCTCCTACGAGCAGTACTTC. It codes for CASSKGHLSYEQYF.

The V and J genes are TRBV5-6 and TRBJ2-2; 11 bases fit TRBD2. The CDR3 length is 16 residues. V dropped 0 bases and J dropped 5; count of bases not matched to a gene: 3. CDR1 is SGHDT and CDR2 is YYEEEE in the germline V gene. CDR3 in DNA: TGTGCCAGCAGCTTGGAGATAGCGGGAGGGACCGGGGAGCTGTTTTTT. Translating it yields CASSLEIAGGTGELFF.

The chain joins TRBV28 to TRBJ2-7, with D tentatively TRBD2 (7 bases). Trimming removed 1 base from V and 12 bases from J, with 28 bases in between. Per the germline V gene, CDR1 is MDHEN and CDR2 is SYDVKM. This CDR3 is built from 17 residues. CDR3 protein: CASSLSPGAAGLLPPYF. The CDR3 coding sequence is TGTGCCAGCAGTTTATCTCCGGGGGCAGCGGGGCTCCTACCCCCGTACTTC.

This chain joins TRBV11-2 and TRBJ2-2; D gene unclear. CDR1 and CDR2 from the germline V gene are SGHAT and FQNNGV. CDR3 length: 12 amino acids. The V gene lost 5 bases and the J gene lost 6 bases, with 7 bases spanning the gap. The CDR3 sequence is CASSPRAGELFF. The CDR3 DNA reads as TGTGCCAGCAGCCCCCGGGCCGGGGAGCTGTTTTTT.

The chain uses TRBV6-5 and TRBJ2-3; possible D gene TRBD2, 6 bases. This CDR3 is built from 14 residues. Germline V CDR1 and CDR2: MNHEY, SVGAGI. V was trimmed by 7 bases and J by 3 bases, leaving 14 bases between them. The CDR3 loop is CASTGGDVTDTQYF. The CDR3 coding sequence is TGTGCCAGCACCGGCGGGGATGTAACAGATACGCAGTATTTT.

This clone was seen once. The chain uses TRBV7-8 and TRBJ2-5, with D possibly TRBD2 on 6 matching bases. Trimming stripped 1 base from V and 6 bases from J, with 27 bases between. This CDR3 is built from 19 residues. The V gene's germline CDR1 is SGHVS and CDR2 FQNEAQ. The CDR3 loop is CASSLGGGRVGAVGKTQYF. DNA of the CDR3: TGTGCCAGCAGCTTAGGGGGAGGAAGGGTTGGAGCTGTCGGGAAGACCCAGTACTTC.

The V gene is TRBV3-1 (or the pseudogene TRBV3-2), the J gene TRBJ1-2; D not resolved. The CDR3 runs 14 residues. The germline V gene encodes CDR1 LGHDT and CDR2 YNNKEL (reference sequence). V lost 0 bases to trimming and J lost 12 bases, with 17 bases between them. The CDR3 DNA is TGTGCCAGCAGCCAAGATGGCTACGGAGCCCGAGACACCTTC. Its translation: CASSQDGYGARDTF.

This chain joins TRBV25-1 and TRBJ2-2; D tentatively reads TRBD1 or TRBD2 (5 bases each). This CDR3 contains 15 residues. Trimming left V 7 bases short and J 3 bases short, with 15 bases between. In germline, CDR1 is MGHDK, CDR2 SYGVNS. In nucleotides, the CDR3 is TGTGCCAGCACCGCTGCCCGGGGCGACACCGGGGAGCTGTTTTTT. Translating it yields CASTAARGDTGELFF.

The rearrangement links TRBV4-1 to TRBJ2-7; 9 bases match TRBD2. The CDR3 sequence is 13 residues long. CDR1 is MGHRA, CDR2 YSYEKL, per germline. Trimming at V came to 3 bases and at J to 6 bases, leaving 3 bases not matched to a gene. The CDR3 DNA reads TGCGCCAGCAGCCAGCGGGAGGGCCCCGAGCAGTACTTC. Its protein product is CASSQREGPEQYF.

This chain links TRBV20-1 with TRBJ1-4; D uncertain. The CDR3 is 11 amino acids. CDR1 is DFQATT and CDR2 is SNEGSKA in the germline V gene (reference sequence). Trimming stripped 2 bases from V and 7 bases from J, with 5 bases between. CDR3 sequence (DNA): TGCAGTGCTAGACGGGGTGAAAAACTGTTTTTT. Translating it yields CSARRGEKLFF.

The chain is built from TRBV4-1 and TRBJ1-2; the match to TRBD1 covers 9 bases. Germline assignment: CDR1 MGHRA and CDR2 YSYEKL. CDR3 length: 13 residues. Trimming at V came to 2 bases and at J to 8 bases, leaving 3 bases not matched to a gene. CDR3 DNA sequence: TGCGCCAGCAGCCAAACAGGGGGCGCCGGCTACACCTTC. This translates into CASSQTGGAGYTF.

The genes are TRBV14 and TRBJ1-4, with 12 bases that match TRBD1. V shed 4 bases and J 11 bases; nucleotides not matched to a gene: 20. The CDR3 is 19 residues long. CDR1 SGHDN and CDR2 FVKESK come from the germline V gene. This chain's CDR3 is CASSPGGQGAVHRLEKLFF. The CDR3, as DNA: TGTGCCAGCAGCCCAGGGGGACAGGGGGCGGTTCATCGACTGGAGAAACTGTTTTTT.

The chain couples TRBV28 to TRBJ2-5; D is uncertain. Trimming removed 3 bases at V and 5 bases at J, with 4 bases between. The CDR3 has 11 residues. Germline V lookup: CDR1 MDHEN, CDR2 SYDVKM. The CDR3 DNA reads TGTGCCAGCAGTTTGCTTGAGACCCAGTACTTC. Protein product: CASSLLETQYF. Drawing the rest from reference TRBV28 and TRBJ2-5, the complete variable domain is DVKVTQSSRYLVKRTGEKVFLECVQDMDHENMFWYRQDPGLGLRLIYFSYDVKMKEKGDIPEGYSVSREKKERFSLILESASTNQTSMYLCASSLLETQYFGPGTRLLVL.

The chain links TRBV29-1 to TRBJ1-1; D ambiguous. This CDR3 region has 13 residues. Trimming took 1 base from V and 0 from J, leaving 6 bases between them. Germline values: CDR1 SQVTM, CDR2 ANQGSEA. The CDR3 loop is CSVEGILNTEAFF. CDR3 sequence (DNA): TGCAGCGTTGAAGGGATCCTGAACACTGAAGCTTTCTTT.

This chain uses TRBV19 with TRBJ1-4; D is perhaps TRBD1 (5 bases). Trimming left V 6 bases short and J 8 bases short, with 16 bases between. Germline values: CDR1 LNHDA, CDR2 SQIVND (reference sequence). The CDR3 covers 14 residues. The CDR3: CASSGRDGPEKLFF. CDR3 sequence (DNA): TGTGCCAGTAGCGGACGGGACGGGCCGGAAAAACTGTTTTTT.

For the CDR3, the DNA is TGTGCCAGCAGCTTCACCACAAGAGGAATAACTGAAGCTTTCTTT. Protein product: CASSFTTRGITEAFF. The V call is TRBV11-2, the J call TRBJ1-1; D is unclear. The CDR3 has 15 residues. Per germline, CDR1 SGHAT and CDR2 FQNNGV. V lost 3 bases and J lost 5, with 16 bases in between.

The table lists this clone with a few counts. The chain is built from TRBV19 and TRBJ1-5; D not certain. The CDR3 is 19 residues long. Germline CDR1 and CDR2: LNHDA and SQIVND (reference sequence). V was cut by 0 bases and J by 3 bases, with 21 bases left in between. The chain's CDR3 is CASSIDPSLGPALNQPQHF. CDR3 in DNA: TGTGCCAGTAGTATAGATCCGAGTCTTGGCCCGGCCCTCAATCAGCCCCAGCATTTT.

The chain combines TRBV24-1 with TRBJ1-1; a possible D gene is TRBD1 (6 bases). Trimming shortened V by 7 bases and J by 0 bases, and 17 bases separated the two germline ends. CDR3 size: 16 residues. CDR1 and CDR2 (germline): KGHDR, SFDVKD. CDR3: CATSPGATDMNTEAFF. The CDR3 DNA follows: TGTGCCACCAGCCCGGGGGCGACCGACATGAACACTGAAGCTTTCTTT.

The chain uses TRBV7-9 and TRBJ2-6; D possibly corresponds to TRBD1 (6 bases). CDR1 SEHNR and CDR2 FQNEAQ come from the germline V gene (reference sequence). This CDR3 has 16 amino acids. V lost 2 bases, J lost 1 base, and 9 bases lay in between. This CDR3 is CASSLLGGSGANVLTF. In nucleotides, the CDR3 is TGTGCCAGCAGCTTACTAGGGGGATCTGGGGCCAACGTCCTGACTTTC.

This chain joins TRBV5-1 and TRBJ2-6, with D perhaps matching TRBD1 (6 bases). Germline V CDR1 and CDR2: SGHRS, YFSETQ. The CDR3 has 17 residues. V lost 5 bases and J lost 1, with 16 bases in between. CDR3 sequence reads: CASRQGPLGSGANVLTF. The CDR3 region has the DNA TGCGCCAGCAGACAGGGCCCCCTGGGTTCTGGGGCCAACGTCCTGACTTTC.

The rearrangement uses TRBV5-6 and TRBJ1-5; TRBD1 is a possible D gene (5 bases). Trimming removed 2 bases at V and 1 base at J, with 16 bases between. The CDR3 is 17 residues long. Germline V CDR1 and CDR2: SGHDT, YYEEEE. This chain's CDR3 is CASSFRRARLSNQPQHF. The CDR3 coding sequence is TGTGCCAGCAGCTTTCGCAGGGCCCGTTTAAGCAATCAGCCCCAGCATTTT.